The 25 T cell receptor beta chains below come from one sample, sequenced in a study of Ad26.COV2.S vaccination and SARS-CoV-2 variants (dated by TCRdb to the early 2020s). Per the publication, the treatment or condition label means: around 19 received Ad26.COV2.S at low or high dose, single or two shots; about 5 received placebo; per-sample allocation not given. Repertoires of vaccine and placebo recipients were sequenced from samples collected on day 63 after the first injection. Library preparation employed the immunoSEQ multiplex PCR assay. TCRdb holds this immuneACCESS table with in-frame rearrangements only. Some clones are missing; in checked studies, unresolved V genes explain under half, and the rest has no known cause. Here the sample has 300,000 to 350,000 clones; 88% occur a single time. 5.5% to 7% of the sample belongs to the ten largest clones. The input for sequencing was peripheral blood, taken in a trial of Ad26.COV2.S vaccine versus placebo. The receptor source for this set is a person between 18 and 65 years old who received the Ad26.COV2.S COVID-19 vaccine or a placebo.

As concerns this clone: Other DNA sequences of this sample code for an identical CDR3. The chain carries TRBV11-3 and TRBJ2-3, with D perhaps matching TRBD2 (5 bases). This CDR3 has 13 residues. V was shortened by 1 base and J by 3 bases, with 5 bases between the two germline ends. The germline V gene encodes CDR1 SGHNT and CDR2 YENEEA. CDR3: CASSLGRTDTQYF. The CDR3 nucleotides read TGTGCCAGCAGCTTAGGGAGGACAGATACGCAGTATTTT.

V is TRBV7-2 and J is TRBJ1-5, with 8 bases that match TRBD1. There are 13 residues in the CDR3. V lost 10 bases, J lost 5 bases, and 7 bases stayed unmatched. The germline CDR1 and CDR2 sequences are SGHTA and FQGNSA. The CDR3 loop reads CATAYRGDQPQHF. In DNA, the CDR3 is TGTGCCACCGCCTACAGGGGGGATCAGCCCCAGCATTTT.

This chain uses TRBV11-2 with TRBJ2-1, with D perhaps assigned TRBD1 or TRBD2 (5 bases each). The V end lost 1 base, the J end lost 9 bases, and 7 bases lay between the germline ends. The CDR3 loop spans 12 amino acids. Per the germline V gene, CDR1 is SGHAT and CDR2 is FQNNGV. The DNA for the CDR3 is TGTGCCAGCAGCTTAGGGGGGTTTGAGCAGTTCTTC. This sequence encodes CASSLGGFEQFF.

The table lists this clone with a few counts. The CDR3 sequence is CASSPRQGWGNTEAFF. The CDR3 region has the DNA TGTGCCAGCAGCCCAAGACAGGGTTGGGGGAACACTGAAGCTTTCTTT. The chain carries TRBV5-4 and TRBJ1-1, with 7 nucleotides matching TRBD1. The length of the CDR3 is 16 residues. J was trimmed by 1 base and V by 4 bases; bases with no gene match: 10. Germline values: CDR1 SGHNT, CDR2 YYREEE (reference sequence).

The chain links TRBV7-3 to TRBJ2-5; D may be TRBD1 (6 bases). CDR3 size: 15 residues. Germline loops: CDR1 SGHTA, CDR2 FQGTGA. The ends were cut back, 5 bases at V and 5 bases at J, with 18 bases in the middle. The CDR3: CASSRDPLRGETQYF. DNA for the CDR3: TGTGCCAGCAGCAGGGACCCACTTAGGGGGGAGACCCAGTACTTC.

The chain employs TRBV5-8 and TRBJ1-6, with D uncertain. Trimming cost V 3 bases and J 5 bases, with 12 bases left between them. The CDR3 length is 15 residues. The germline V gene has CDR1 SGHTS and CDR2 YDEGEE. The CDR3 reads CASSSVGADNSPLHF. The CDR3, as DNA: TGTGCCAGCAGCTCGGTGGGTGCAGATAATTCACCCCTCCACTTT.

The V and J genes are TRBV9 and TRBJ2-2; a weak D match, TRBD2 (6 bases). CDR3 size: 16 residues. Trimming cost V 3 bases and J 6 bases, with 18 bases left between them. The germline gives CDR1 SGDLS, CDR2 YYNGEE. For the CDR3, the DNA is TGTGCCAGCAGCGCGACCGGGACTGCTGGCGCCGGGGAGCTGTTTTTT. The encoded protein is CASSATGTAGAGELFF.

The chain has TRBV5-6 and TRBJ2-2, with D possibly being TRBD1 or TRBD2 (5 bases each). Per the germline V gene, CDR1 is SGHDT and CDR2 is YYEEEE. V lost 2 bases to trimming and J lost 7 bases, with 12 bases between them. This CDR3 has 14 amino acids. The DNA of the CDR3 is TGTGCCAGCAGCTTCGGGGCTCCGGGCGGGGAGCTGTTTTTT. Its translation is CASSFGAPGGELFF.

The V call is TRBV7-9, the J call TRBJ2-5, with TRBD1 identical over 7 bases. With V trimmed by 2 bases and J by 4 bases, 1 base remained unmatched. This CDR3 comprises 13 residues. The germline V gene has CDR1 SEHNR and CDR2 FQNEAQ (reference sequence). CDR3 DNA: TGTGCCAGCAGCTTACGACAGGGAGAGACCCAGTACTTC. Translating it yields CASSLRQGETQYF.

The rearrangement joins TRBV29-1 to TRBJ2-7; D remains ambiguous. The length of the CDR3 is 12 residues. CDR1 and CDR2 from the germline V gene are SQVTM and ANQGSEA. Trimming removed 4 bases from V and 3 bases from J, with 10 bases in between. The CDR3 region has the DNA TGCAGCGTTGGGCTGCAGAACTACGAGCAGTACTTC. It encodes CSVGLQNYEQYF.

The chain uses TRBV19 and TRBJ2-3, with a weak D call TRBD2 (6 bases). The CDR3 length is 16 residues. Germline V gene sequence: CDR1 LNHDA, CDR2 SQIVND (reference sequence). V lost 2 bases and J lost 2, with 14 bases in between. This chain's CDR3 is CASSISGSGYTDTQYF. CDR3 bases: TGTGCCAGTAGTATATCGGGTAGCGGTTACACAGATACGCAGTATTTT.

V is TRBV5-1 and J is TRBJ2-2, with 8 nucleotides matching TRBD2. Trimming took 3 bases from V and 2 from J; bases not matched to a gene: 3. The CDR3 covers 15 residues. The germline gives CDR1 SGHRS, CDR2 YFSETQ. The CDR3 sequence: CASSSGGPNTGELFF. CDR3 coding DNA: TGCGCCAGCAGCTCGGGGGGGCCAAACACCGGGGAGCTGTTTTTT.

This chain joins TRBV6-2 or TRBV6-3 and TRBJ2-3; 8 nucleotides agree with TRBD1. CDR3 length: 17 residues. Germline V gene data show CDR1 as MNHEY and CDR2 as SVGEGT. With 5 bases clipped from V and 6 bases from J, the junction kept 16 bases outside the gene matches. The CDR3 spells CASSARRGPLLMDTQYF. CDR3 bases: TGTGCCAGCAGTGCACGCAGGGGGCCGCTTTTGATGGATACGCAGTATTTT.

The V gene is TRBV19, the J gene TRBJ1-5, with unresolved D. Germline CDR1 and CDR2: LNHDA and SQIVND (reference sequence). This CDR3 is 14 amino acids long. Deletions cut 7 bases from V and 4 bases from J, with 14 bases between. In DNA, the CDR3 is TGTGCCAGTACCTCCCGGGGTCCTAATCAGCCCCAGCATTTT. This sequence encodes CASTSRGPNQPQHF.

The chain joins TRBV6-5 to TRBJ2-3; TRBD1 matches 8 bases. Germline CDR1 is MNHEY and CDR2 is SVGAGI. V shed 10 bases, J shed 3 bases, and the junction held 6 bases outside the gene matches. This CDR3 comprises 13 residues. Here the CDR3 reads CATRQGLTDTQYF. The CDR3 bases are TGTGCCACTAGACAGGGGCTAACAGATACGCAGTATTTT.

The rearrangement joins TRBV5-1 to TRBJ2-7, with 8 bases fitting TRBD2. CDR1 SGHRS and CDR2 YFSETQ come from the germline V gene. The trim removed 4 bases at V and 5 bases at J, leaving 17 bases unmatched. The CDR3 has 17 amino acids. The CDR3 DNA reads TGCGCCAGCAGCCGATTAGGAGTGAGCGGGGGCGCGGACGAGCAGTACTTC. The encoded protein is CASSRLGVSGGADEQYF.

A single count supports this clone. The chain is built from TRBV18 and TRBJ1-1, with no clear D. Germline CDR1 is KGHSH and CDR2 is LQKENI. The CDR3 has 13 amino acids. The germline V and J ends were trimmed by 6 bases and 4 bases, with 12 bases remaining between them. CDR3 region: CASSPQQRTEAFF. CDR3 DNA sequence: TGTGCCAGCTCCCCTCAGCAGCGCACTGAAGCTTTCTTT.

A few counts support this clone. The chain combines TRBV19 with TRBJ1-5; TRBD1 matches 10 bases. The CDR3 consists of 17 residues. After removal of 4 bases from V and 7 bases from J, the junction contained 13 bases not matched to a gene. CDR1 LNHDA and CDR2 SQIVND come from the germline V gene (reference sequence). The CDR3 protein is CASSTRPGTGVEQPQHF. In nucleotides, the CDR3 is TGTGCCAGTAGTACGCGTCCCGGGACAGGGGTGGAACAGCCCCAGCATTTT. The full variable domain, completed using reference TRBV19 and TRBJ1-5, is DGGITQSPKYLFRKEGQNVTLSCEQNLNHDAMYWYRQDPGQGLRLIYYSQIVNDFQKGDIAEGYSVSREKKESFPLTVTSAQKNPTAFYLCASSTRPGTGVEQPQHFGDGTRLSIL.

The chain joins TRBV5-4 to TRBJ1-1, with D unclear. Per germline, CDR1 SGHNT and CDR2 YYREEE (reference sequence). Trimming left V 0 bases short and J 2 bases short, with 14 bases between. This CDR3 spans 16 amino acids. The CDR3: CASSLGLRQINTEAFF. The CDR3 DNA reads TGTGCCAGCAGCTTGGGGCTTCGACAAATCAACACTGAAGCTTTCTTT.

The rearrangement joins TRBV7-3 to TRBJ2-3; 11 positions agree with TRBD2. This CDR3 spans 17 amino acids. Germline lookup yields CDR1 SGHTA and CDR2 FQGTGA. Trimming cost V 4 bases and J 1 base; bases outside gene matches: 7. The CDR3 DNA sequence: TGTGCCAGCAGCTCAGAGAAACTAGCGGGAGGCACAGATACGCAGTATTTT. Encoded protein: CASSSEKLAGGTDTQYF.

This chain connects TRBV20-1 to TRBJ2-7; D might be TRBD2 (5 bases). This CDR3 contains 11 residues. Trimming took off 6 bases at V and 3 bases at J, with 9 bases between the two ends. In germline, CDR1 is DFQATT, CDR2 SNEGSKA (reference sequence). For the CDR3, the DNA is TGCAGTGCCACCGAGGGCTACGAGCAGTACTTC. Translation gives CSATEGYEQYF.

The chain has TRBV5-1 and TRBJ2-2; 11 bases align to TRBD2. Losses at the gene ends were 0 bases for V and 4 bases for J; bases not matched to a gene: 11. The CDR3 loop spans 19 amino acids. Per the germline V gene, CDR1 is SGHRS and CDR2 is YFSETQ. The CDR3 is CASSLGGIGTSGFTGELFF. The CDR3, as DNA: TGCGCCAGCAGCTTGGGAGGTATAGGGACTAGCGGATTCACCGGGGAGCTGTTTTTT. The full variable domain, its missing parts supplied by reference TRBV5-1 and TRBJ2-2, is KAGVTQTPRYLIKTRGQQVTLSCSPISGHRSVSWYQQTPGQGLQFLFEYFSETQRNKGNFPGRFSGRQFSNSRSEMNVSTLELGDSALYLCASSLGGIGTSGFTGELFFGEGSRLTVL.

This chain's CDR3 is CASSVVVAGITDTQYF. In DNA form, the CDR3 reads TGTGCCAGCAGCGTAGTGGTAGCGGGGATCACAGATACGCAGTATTTT. V gene TRBV9 combines with J gene TRBJ2-3; 8 nucleotides line up with TRBD2. This CDR3 is 16 amino acids long. The germline V gene encodes CDR1 SGDLS and CDR2 YYNGEE. V was clipped by 0 bases and J by 2 bases; unmatched bases: 5. Full variable domain (outside the CDR3, taken from reference TRBV9 and TRBJ2-3): DSGVTQTPKHLITATGQRVTLRCSPRSGDLSVYWYQQSLDQGLQFLIQYYNGEERAKGNILERFSAQQFPDLHSELNLSSLELGDSALYFCASSVVVAGITDTQYFGPGTRLTVL.

The chain is built from TRBV7-9 and TRBJ2-7; 7 bases are a match to TRBD2. The CDR3 runs 14 residues. V lost 3 bases and J lost 1; bases outside the gene matches: 3. From germline, CDR1 is SEHNR and CDR2 FQNEAQ (reference sequence). This chain's CDR3 is CASSFTSVSYEQYF. The CDR3 DNA reads TGTGCCAGCAGCTTCACTAGCGTATCCTACGAGCAGTACTTC.

This clone was recorded once. The V and J genes are TRBV9 and TRBJ1-2; D remains ambiguous. The CDR3 contains 13 residues. The V gene's germline CDR1 is SGDLS and CDR2 YYNGEE. Trimming shortened V by 0 bases and J by 6 bases, and 9 bases separated the two germline ends. The CDR3 sequence: CASSVGMRDGYTF. The CDR3 DNA reads as TGTGCCAGCAGCGTAGGGATGCGCGATGGCTACACCTTC.